Below, 32 T cell receptor beta chains from the same sample are listed, as sequenced in a study of shared clonotypes between healthy human individuals. Clones were read by immunoSEQ multiplex PCR, and TCRdb kept only the in-frame ones, dropping some. There are roughly 2.5 million clones in the sample; roughly nine tenths occur only once, and around 0.14% lies in the top ten. The sequenced sample consisted of naive CD4+ T cells sorted from blood. Subset denoted: CD45RA+ positively selected. The receptor source for this set is a man aged 18 to 30 in good health.

The chain is built from TRBV7-2 and TRBJ2-1; 10 bases fit TRBD2. V gave up 3 bases and J gave up 3 bases; unmatched junction bases: 5. The CDR3 is made up of 16 amino acids. CDR1 and CDR2 (germline): SGHTA, FQGNSA. The CDR3 region has the DNA TGTGCCAGCAGCTTTACCGGGACTAGCGTCTACAATGAGCAGTTCTTC. Translated: CASSFTGTSVYNEQFF.

The chain employs TRBV11-2 and TRBJ2-7, with D perhaps given as TRBD1 or TRBD2 (5 bases each). Germline loops: CDR1 SGHAT, CDR2 FQNNGV. CDR3 length: 14 residues. V dropped 6 bases and J dropped 3 bases, with 15 bases sitting between them. CDR3 DNA sequence: TGTGCCAGCAGTGGGACGGGGAACGACTACGAGCAGTACTTC. Its translation is CASSGTGNDYEQYF.

This chain uses TRBV5-1 with TRBJ1-1, with D unresolved. The CDR3 spans 14 residues. V was clipped by 0 bases and J by 1 base, with 7 bases between them. Germline CDR1 is SGHRS and CDR2 is YFSETQ. The CDR3 reads CASSLGPRNTEAFF. The CDR3 coding sequence is TGCGCCAGCAGCTTGGGCCCTCGGAACACTGAAGCTTTCTTT.

This sequence joins TRBV10-3 and TRBJ1-5; D gene uncertain. The CDR3 loop spans 18 amino acids. Trimming shortened V by 0 bases and J by 1 base, and 16 bases separated the two germline ends. Germline CDR1 is ENHRY and CDR2 is SYGVKD. The CDR3 sequence: CAISESRGRITSNQPQHF. DNA for the CDR3: TGTGCCATCAGTGAGTCGAGAGGACGGATTACGAGCAATCAGCCCCAGCATTTT.

This chain connects TRBV7-2 to TRBJ2-3, with TRBD2 as a possible D gene (5 bases). The CDR3 is made up of 14 amino acids. Germline V gene lookup returns CDR1 SGHTA and CDR2 FQGNSA. V shed 5 bases and J shed 4 bases, with 13 bases lying between them. The CDR3 loop reads CASSPRGWADTQYF. The CDR3, as DNA: TGTGCCAGCAGCCCCCGAGGGTGGGCAGATACGCAGTATTTT.

The chain is built from TRBV28 and TRBJ2-5; possible D gene TRBD1, 6 bases. CDR3 length: 14 residues. Germline-derived CDR1 and CDR2 are MDHEN and SYDVKM. The ends were cut back, 7 bases at V and 4 bases at J, with 16 bases in the middle. CDR3: CASTEIQGRETQYF. The CDR3 DNA reads as TGTGCCAGCACTGAGATACAGGGTCGAGAGACCCAGTACTTC.

This chain connects TRBV9 to TRBJ2-1, with D possibly matching TRBD2 (6 bases). Germline V gene data show CDR1 as SGDLS and CDR2 as YYNGEE. This CDR3 is 16 amino acids long. Trimming removed 3 bases at V and 4 bases at J, with 17 bases between. The CDR3 is CASSEAGTGGYNEQFF. CDR3 nucleotides: TGTGCCAGCAGCGAAGCCGGGACTGGGGGATACAATGAGCAGTTCTTC.

The rearrangement links TRBV11-2 to TRBJ2-5; perhaps TRBD1 as D (5 bases). The CDR3 has 13 amino acids. V was trimmed by 5 bases and J by 2 bases, leaving 9 bases between them. Germline CDR1 and CDR2: SGHAT and FQNNGV. The CDR3 loop is CASSRQPQETQYF. CDR3 coding DNA: TGTGCCAGCAGCAGACAGCCGCAAGAGACCCAGTACTTC. The variable domain in full, completed from reference TRBV11-2 and TRBJ2-5, reads EAGVAQSPRYKIIEKRQSVAFWCNPISGHATLYWYQQILGQGPKLLIQFQNNGVVDDSQLPKDRFSAERLKGVDSTLKIQPAKLEDSAVYLCASSRQPQETQYFGPGTRLLVL.

CDR3 in amino acids: CASSSPGHPSYEQYF. The DNA for the CDR3 is TGTGCCAGCAGTTCACCGGGACACCCCTCCTACGAGCAGTACTTC. The genes are TRBV27 and TRBJ2-7; maybe TRBD1 (6 bases). Germline values: CDR1 MNHEY, CDR2 SMNVEV (reference sequence). The V and J ends lost 4 bases and 0 bases respectively, with 13 bases between them. The CDR3 runs 15 residues.

The rearrangement uses TRBV25-1 and TRBJ2-3, with 8 positions matching TRBD2. The CDR3 spans 16 residues. The junction had 17 bases not matched to a gene; V was cut back by 4 bases and J by 11 bases. CDR1 and CDR2 from the germline V gene are MGHDK and SYGVNS. CDR3 nucleotide sequence: TGTGCCAGCAGTGGGAACCTAGCGGGTTTAATAGTGAAGCAGTATTTT. This translates into CASSGNLAGLIVKQYF.

J is TRBJ1-1 and V is TRBV11-2; D is unresolved. This CDR3 comprises 13 residues. V lost 6 bases, J lost 0 bases, and 8 bases lay in between. The V gene's germline CDR1 is SGHAT and CDR2 FQNNGV. The DNA of the CDR3 is TGTGCCAGCAGGGACGAGCTGAACACTGAAGCTTTCTTT. Residues: CASRDELNTEAFF. The entire variable domain, with the rest obtained from reference TRBV11-2 and TRBJ1-1, is as follows: EAGVAQSPRYKIIEKRQSVAFWCNPISGHATLYWYQQILGQGPKLLIQFQNNGVVDDSQLPKDRFSAERLKGVDSTLKIQPAKLEDSAVYLCASRDELNTEAFFGQGTRLTVV.

The gene calls are TRBV4-3 and TRBJ2-2; the D gene is possibly TRBD2 (5 bases). CDR3 length: 17 amino acids. V was pared by 0 bases and J by 4 bases, with 15 bases between. The V gene's germline CDR1 is LGHNA and CDR2 YSLEER. CDR3 loop: CASSQEVGRRLTGELFF. The CDR3 DNA is TGCGCCAGCAGCCAAGAGGTTGGAAGGAGGCTCACCGGGGAGCTGTTTTTT.

J is TRBJ2-3 and V is TRBV27; 7 bases match TRBD1. CDR3 size: 15 residues. V lost 5 bases to trimming and J lost 1 base; unmatched junction nucleotides: 6. CDR1 MNHEY and CDR2 SMNVEV come from the germline V gene (reference sequence). The CDR3 bases are TGTGCCAGCAGTGTTTACAGGGGCGGCACAGATACGCAGTATTTT. Encoded protein: CASSVYRGGTDTQYF.

The gene calls are TRBV5-5 and TRBJ2-5; D is unclear. Trimming cost V 4 bases and J 0 bases, with 13 bases left between them. CDR3 length equals 15 residues. The germline gives CDR1 SGHKS, CDR2 YYEKEE (reference sequence). The chain's CDR3 is CASSPFSRNQETQYF. The CDR3 nucleotides are TGTGCCAGCAGCCCCTTCTCACGGAACCAAGAGACCCAGTACTTC.

V and J are TRBV5-1 and TRBJ1-1, with 7 nucleotides matching TRBD1. With V trimmed by 7 bases and J by 1 base, 4 bases remained unmatched. CDR3 size: 13 residues. CDR1 is SGHRS, CDR2 YFSETQ, per germline. The CDR3 region is CASSNRGNTEAFF. CDR3 sequence (DNA): TGCGCCAGCTCTAACAGGGGGAACACTGAAGCTTTCTTT.

A single count supports this clone. The rearrangement links TRBV18 to TRBJ2-3; D is unresolved. The V gene lost 5 bases and the J gene lost 5 bases, with 11 bases spanning the gap. The CDR3 consists of 13 residues. Germline CDR1 reads KGHSH; CDR2 reads LQKENI. CDR3 residues: CASSSLQKDTQYF. DNA for the CDR3: TGTGCCAGCTCATCCCTTCAGAAAGATACGCAGTATTTT. The whole variable domain, filled in from reference TRBV18 and TRBJ2-3, reads NAGVMQNPRHLVRRRGQEARLRCSPMKGHSHVYWYRQLPEEGLKFMVYLQKENIIDESGMPKERFSAEFPKEGPSILRIQQVVRGDSAAYFCASSSLQKDTQYFGPGTRLTVL.

J is TRBJ2-2 and V is TRBV10-3; 9 bases match TRBD1. Trimming cost V 9 bases and J 5 bases; bases outside gene matches: 4. Germline V gives CDR1 ENHRY, CDR2 SYGVKD. This CDR3 spans 13 amino acids. The CDR3 here is CAIGTGWTGELFF. The CDR3 DNA is TGTGCCATAGGGACAGGGTGGACCGGGGAGCTGTTTTTT.

The V call is TRBV6-1, the J call TRBJ1-5; maybe TRBD1 (5 bases). Germline CDR1 is MNHNS and CDR2 is SASEGT. V lost 6 bases and J 3 bases, leaving 6 bases between the germline ends. The length of the CDR3 is 12 residues. The CDR3 region is CASRQVNQPQHF. CDR3 nucleotide sequence: TGTGCCAGCAGACAGGTCAATCAGCCCCAGCATTTT.

The V and J genes are TRBV27 and TRBJ1-5; D remains ambiguous. This CDR3 comprises 13 residues. Germline V gene sequence: CDR1 MNHEY, CDR2 SMNVEV (reference sequence). V was trimmed by 2 bases and J by 6 bases, leaving 8 bases between them. The CDR3 nucleotides are TGTGCCAGCAGTTTAGTGCCGGCTCAGCCCCAGCATTTT. As protein: CASSLVPAQPQHF.

In the case of this clone: Other nucleotide sequences in the sample specify the same CDR3. This chain links TRBV5-1 with TRBJ2-3; 7 nucleotides line up with TRBD1. The germline V gene encodes CDR1 SGHRS and CDR2 YFSETQ. The CDR3 runs to 15 residues. Trimming took 3 bases from V and 1 from J; bases not matched to a gene: 5. Here the CDR3 reads CASSWAGTGTDTQYF. As DNA, the CDR3 is TGCGCCAGCAGCTGGGCCGGGACAGGCACAGATACGCAGTATTTT.

On this clone itself: Other nucleotide sequences in the sample specify the same CDR3. This chain joins TRBV18 and TRBJ2-7; no firm D call. Trimming took off 2 bases at V and 1 base at J, with 6 bases between the two ends. CDR1 and CDR2 (germline): KGHSH, LQKENI. The CDR3 consists of 13 residues. The CDR3 loop is CASSPLQSYEQYF. In nucleotides, the CDR3 is TGTGCCAGCTCACCATTACAGTCCTACGAGCAGTACTTC.

The chain has TRBV19 and TRBJ2-1; D ambiguous. Germline CDR1 reads LNHDA; CDR2 reads SQIVND (reference sequence). This CDR3 is 13 amino acids long. Between the trimmed V and J ends, which lost 10 bases and 10 bases, there was a span of 20 bases. The CDR3: CATRLPPFSEQFF. DNA for the CDR3: TGTGCCACCAGACTCCCCCCATTTTCGGAGCAGTTCTTC.

This clone was found once. This chain links TRBV6-5 with TRBJ2-5; 7 positions agree with TRBD1. Trimming cost V 10 bases and J 4 bases; bases outside gene matches: 12. In germline, CDR1 is MNHEY, CDR2 SVGAGI. The CDR3 totals 14 residues. The CDR3 sequence: CATLGGALGETQYF. In nucleotides, the CDR3 is TGTGCCACTTTAGGGGGCGCCTTAGGAGAGACCCAGTACTTC.

This clone has just a few counts. The chain uses TRBV9 and TRBJ1-1; 7 positions agree with TRBD1. The junction had 2 bases not matched to a gene; V was cut back by 0 bases and J by 0 bases. The CDR3 contains 15 residues. CDR1 is SGDLS and CDR2 is YYNGEE in the germline V gene. CDR3 bases: TGTGCCAGCAGCGTAGGAGACAGGGTGAACACTGAAGCTTTCTTT. Translated, it gives CASSVGDRVNTEAFF.

The V gene is TRBV30, the J gene TRBJ2-5; D gene unclear. The V gene lost 1 base and the J gene lost 5 bases, with 11 bases spanning the gap. The CDR3 sequence is 13 residues long. CDR1 is GTSNPN and CDR2 is SVGIG in the germline V gene (reference sequence). CDR3 DNA sequence: TGTGCCTGGAGTGCGGACCTTCGGGAGACCCAGTACTTC. Amino acid sequence: CAWSADLRETQYF.

This chain joins TRBV7-2 and TRBJ1-2, with D hard to call. Germline lookup yields CDR1 SGHTA and CDR2 FQGNSA. This CDR3 has 16 residues. V gave up 1 base and J gave up 4 bases, with 16 bases separating them. The CDR3 protein is CASSLEGSSYGYGYTF. In DNA form, the CDR3 reads TGTGCCAGCAGCTTAGAAGGGTCTTCCTACGGCTATGGCTACACCTTC.

This chain uses TRBV6-6 with TRBJ1-6; D ambiguous. Trimming cost V 9 bases and J 10 bases, with 16 bases left between them. The CDR3 runs to 13 residues. Germline V gives CDR1 MNHNY, CDR2 SVGAGI (reference sequence). The CDR3 sequence is CASRVGGISPLHF. The CDR3 DNA sequence: TGTGCCAGTAGGGTAGGAGGGATATCACCCCTCCACTTT.

This chain links TRBV4-1 with TRBJ1-2; 7 positions match TRBD1. Germline assignment: CDR1 MGHRA and CDR2 YSYEKL. V gave up 4 bases and J gave up 6 bases; unmatched junction bases: 14. The CDR3 loop spans 16 amino acids. The CDR3 region has the DNA TGCGCCAGCAGCCCCCGGTTAGGGGGCCAACACGATGGCTACACCTTC. This sequence encodes CASSPRLGGQHDGYTF.

The chain employs TRBV18 and TRBJ1-4, with 9 bases matching TRBD1. The germline V gene has CDR1 KGHSH and CDR2 LQKENI. This CDR3 spans 13 amino acids. V was clipped by 0 bases and J by 11 bases; unmatched bases: 1. Written as DNA, the CDR3 is TGTGCCAGCTCACCACCGACAGGGGGTAAACTGTTTTTT. Translation gives CASSPPTGGKLFF.

The chain links TRBV2 to TRBJ1-6; D not certain. Trimming pared 3 bases from V and 6 bases from J, leaving 12 bases between. CDR3 length: 15 residues. Germline V gene lookup returns CDR1 SNHLY and CDR2 FYNNEI. CDR3 DNA: TGTGCCAGCAGTGAGGGAGGGTCCCGTAATTCACCCCTCCACTTT. This gives the protein CASSEGGSRNSPLHF.

This clone was observed once. V usage is TRBV4-3 and J usage is TRBJ1-4; 8 positions agree with TRBD1. There are 16 residues in the CDR3. Germline lookup yields CDR1 LGHNA and CDR2 YSLEER. V lost 3 bases, J lost 2 bases, and 5 bases stayed unmatched. CDR3 sequence (DNA): TGCGCCAGCAGCCAGAACACAGGGGGGACTAATGAAAAACTGTTTTTT. Amino acids: CASSQNTGGTNEKLFF.

The chain recombines TRBV10-3 with TRBJ2-7; no clear D. V shed 0 bases and J shed 4 bases, with 10 bases lying between them. Germline V gene sequence: CDR1 ENHRY, CDR2 SYGVKD. The CDR3 contains 14 residues. The CDR3, as DNA: TGTGCCATCAGTGAGTCGATTTATCGATACGAGCAGTACTTC. Its translation: CAISESIYRYEQYF.